This TCR beta chain stems from a study of blood T cell repertoires in COVID-19. In the study overall: PBMCs, B-cell-depleted T cells, or T cells provided the cDNA or gDNA that made up the material.

Authors' methods: Reference gene primers were amplified, and this amplification served to estimate nucleated cell counts. Profiling relied on immunoSEQ multiplex PCR, and the TCRdb table lists in-frame clones only, not all of them. V and J calls plus clone size are reproduced from that table; the DNA served to infer D and trimming. The sample has about 140,000 clones; 84% are singletons. The Seattle patients joined while their infection was active and were tracked longitudinally afterward. Source material: peripheral blood. This sequence originates from a man younger than 45 with COVID-19, enrolled during active disease.

CDR3 sequence (DNA): TGTGCCACCAGTGATTCCCGCAGGGGCGCTAACTATGGCTACACCTTC. Protein: CATSDSRRGANYGYTF. The chain links TRBV24-1 to TRBJ1-2; perhaps TRBD1 as D (6 bases). The ends were cut back, 2 bases at V and 0 bases at J, with 12 bases in the middle. Germline CDR1 and CDR2: KGHDR and SFDVKD. The CDR3 runs to 16 residues.